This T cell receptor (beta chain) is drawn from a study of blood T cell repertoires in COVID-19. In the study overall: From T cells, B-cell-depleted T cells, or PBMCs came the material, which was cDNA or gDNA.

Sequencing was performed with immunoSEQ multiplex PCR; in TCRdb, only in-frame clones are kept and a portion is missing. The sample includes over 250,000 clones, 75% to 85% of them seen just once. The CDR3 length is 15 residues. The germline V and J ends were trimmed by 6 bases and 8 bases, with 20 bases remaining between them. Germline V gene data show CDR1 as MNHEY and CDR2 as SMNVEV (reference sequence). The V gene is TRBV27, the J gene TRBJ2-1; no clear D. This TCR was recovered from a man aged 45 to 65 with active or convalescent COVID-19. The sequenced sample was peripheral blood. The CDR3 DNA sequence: TGTGCCAGCAGACGTGGAGATGCGTTTAACTATGAGCAGTTCTTC. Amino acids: CASRRGDAFNYEQFF.